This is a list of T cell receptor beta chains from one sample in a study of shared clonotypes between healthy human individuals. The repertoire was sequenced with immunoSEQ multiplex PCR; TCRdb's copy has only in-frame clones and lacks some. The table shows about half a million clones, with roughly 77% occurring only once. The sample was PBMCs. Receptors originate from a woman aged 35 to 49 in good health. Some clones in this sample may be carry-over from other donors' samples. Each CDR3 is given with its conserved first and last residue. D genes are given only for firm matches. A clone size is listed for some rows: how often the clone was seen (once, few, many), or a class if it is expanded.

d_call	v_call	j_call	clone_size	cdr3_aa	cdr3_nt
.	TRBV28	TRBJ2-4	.	CASSLGDWAKNIQYF	TGTGCCAGCAGTTTGGGGGATTGGGCCAAAAACATTCAGTACTTC
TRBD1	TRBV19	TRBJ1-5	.	CASSIDPRTGGGQPQHF	TGTGCCAGTAGTATAGACCCCCGGACAGGGGGCGGTCAGCCCCAGCATTTT
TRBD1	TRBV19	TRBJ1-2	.	CASKKTGFNYGYTF	TGTGCCAGTAAAAAGACAGGGTTTAACTATGGCTACACCTTC
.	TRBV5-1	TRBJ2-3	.	CASSLGFSEADTQYF	TGCGCCAGCAGCTTGGGCTTCTCGGAGGCAGATACGCAGTATTTT
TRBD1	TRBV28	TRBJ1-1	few	CASSFRTGGDTEAFF	TGTGCCAGCAGTTTCCGGACAGGGGGCGACACTGAAGCTTTCTTT
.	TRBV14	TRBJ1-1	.	CASSQSGVFTEAFF	TGTGCCAGCAGCCAATCGGGAGTGTTCACTGAAGCTTTCTTT
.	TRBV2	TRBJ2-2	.	CASSERGATGELFF	TGTGCCAGCAGTGAACGCGGGGCGACCGGGGAGCTGTTTTTT
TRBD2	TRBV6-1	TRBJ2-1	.	CASTWGLAPDNEQFF	TGTGCCAGCACCTGGGGACTAGCACCTGACAATGAGCAGTTCTTC
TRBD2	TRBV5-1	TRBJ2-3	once	CARGLAATDTQYF	TGCGCCAGAGGACTAGCGGCCACAGATACGCAGTATTTT
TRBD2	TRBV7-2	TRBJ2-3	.	CASSLAGGDSVDTQYF	TGTGCCAGCAGCTTAGCCGGGGGGGACTCAGTAGATACGCAGTATTTT
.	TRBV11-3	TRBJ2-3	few	CASSWGRSTDTQYF	TGTGCCAGCAGCTGGGGTAGAAGCACAGATACGCAGTATTTT